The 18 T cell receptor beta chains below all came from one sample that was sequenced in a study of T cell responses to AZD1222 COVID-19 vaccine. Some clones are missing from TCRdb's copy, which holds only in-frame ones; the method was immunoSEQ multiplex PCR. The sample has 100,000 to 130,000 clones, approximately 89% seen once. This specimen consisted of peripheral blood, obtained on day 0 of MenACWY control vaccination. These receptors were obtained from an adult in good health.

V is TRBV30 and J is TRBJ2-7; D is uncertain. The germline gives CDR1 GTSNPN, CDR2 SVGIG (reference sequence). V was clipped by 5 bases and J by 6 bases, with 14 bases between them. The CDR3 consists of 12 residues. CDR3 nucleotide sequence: TGTGCCTGGGGACCCTCGAGGCTCGAGCAGTACTTC. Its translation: CAWGPSRLEQYF.

In DNA form, the CDR3 reads TGCGCCAGCAGCCACAATTTGGGGGGTGTGGAGACCCAGTACTTC. This encodes CASSHNLGGVETQYF. V gene TRBV4-3 combines with J gene TRBJ2-5; D perhaps matches TRBD2 (6 bases). Deletions cut 3 bases from V and 5 bases from J, with 16 bases between. The CDR3 covers 15 residues. Germline values: CDR1 LGHNA, CDR2 YSLEER.

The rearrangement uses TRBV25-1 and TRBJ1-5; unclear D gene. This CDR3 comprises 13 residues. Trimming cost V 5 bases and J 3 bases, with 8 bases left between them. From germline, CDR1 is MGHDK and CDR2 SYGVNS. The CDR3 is CASSLEINQPQHF. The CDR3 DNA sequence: TGTGCCAGCAGTCTCGAAATCAATCAGCCCCAGCATTTT.

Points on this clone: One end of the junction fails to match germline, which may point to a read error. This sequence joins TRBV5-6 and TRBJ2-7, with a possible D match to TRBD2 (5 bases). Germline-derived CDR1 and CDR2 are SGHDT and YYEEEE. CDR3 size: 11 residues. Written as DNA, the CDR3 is TGTGCCAGCAGCTTGGAGGGAGCCCCCCACTTC. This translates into CASSLEGAPHF.

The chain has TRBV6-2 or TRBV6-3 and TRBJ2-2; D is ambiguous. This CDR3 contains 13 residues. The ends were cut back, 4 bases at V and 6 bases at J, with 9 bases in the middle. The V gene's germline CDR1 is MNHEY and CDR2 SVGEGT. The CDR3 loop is CASSFRMAGELFF. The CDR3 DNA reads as TGTGCCAGCAGTTTTCGGATGGCCGGGGAGCTGTTTTTT.

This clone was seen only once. The CDR3 DNA is TGCAGCGTTGAGGCCGGGAGCAACTACTACGAGCAGTACTTC. Amino acids: CSVEAGSNYYEQYF. The chain employs TRBV29-1 and TRBJ2-7, with D possibly TRBD2 on 6 matching bases. In germline, CDR1 is SQVTM, CDR2 ANQGSEA. Trimming pared 3 bases from V and 3 bases from J, leaving 15 bases between. The length of the CDR3 is 14 residues.

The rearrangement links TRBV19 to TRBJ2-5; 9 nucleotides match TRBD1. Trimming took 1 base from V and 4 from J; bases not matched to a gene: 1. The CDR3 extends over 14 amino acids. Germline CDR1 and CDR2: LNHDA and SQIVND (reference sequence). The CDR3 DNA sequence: TGTGCCAGTAGTATAGGGGGACAGGGAGAGACCCAGTACTTC. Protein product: CASSIGGQGETQYF.

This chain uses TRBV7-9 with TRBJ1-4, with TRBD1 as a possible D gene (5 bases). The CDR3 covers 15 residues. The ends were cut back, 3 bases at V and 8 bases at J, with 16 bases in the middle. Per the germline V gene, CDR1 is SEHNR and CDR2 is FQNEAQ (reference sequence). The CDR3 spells CASSLVEEGNEKLFF. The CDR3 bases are TGTGCCAGCAGCTTGGTGGAGGAGGGGAACGAAAAACTGTTTTTT.

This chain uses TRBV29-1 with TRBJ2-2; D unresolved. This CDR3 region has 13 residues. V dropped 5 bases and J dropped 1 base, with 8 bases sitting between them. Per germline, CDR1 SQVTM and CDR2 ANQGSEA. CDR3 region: CSVPWGNTGELFF. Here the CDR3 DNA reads TGCAGCGTTCCCTGGGGGAACACCGGGGAGCTGTTTTTT.

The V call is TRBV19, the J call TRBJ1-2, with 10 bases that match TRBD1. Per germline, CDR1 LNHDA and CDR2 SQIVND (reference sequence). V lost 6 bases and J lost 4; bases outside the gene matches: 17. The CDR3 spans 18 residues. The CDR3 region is CASRTALRRDRGRYGYTF. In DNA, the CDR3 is TGTGCCAGTAGAACGGCCCTCCGCCGGGACAGGGGTCGCTATGGCTACACCTTC. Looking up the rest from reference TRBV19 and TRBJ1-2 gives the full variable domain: DGGITQSPKYLFRKEGQNVTLSCEQNLNHDAMYWYRQDPGQGLRLIYYSQIVNDFQKGDIAEGYSVSREKKESFPLTVTSAQKNPTAFYLCASRTALRRDRGRYGYTFGSGTRLTVV.

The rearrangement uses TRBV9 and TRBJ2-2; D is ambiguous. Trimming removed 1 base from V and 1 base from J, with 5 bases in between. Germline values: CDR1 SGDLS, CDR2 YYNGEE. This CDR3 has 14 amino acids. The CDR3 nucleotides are TGTGCCAGCAGCGTATCTGGGAACACCGGGGAGCTGTTTTTT. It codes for CASSVSGNTGELFF.

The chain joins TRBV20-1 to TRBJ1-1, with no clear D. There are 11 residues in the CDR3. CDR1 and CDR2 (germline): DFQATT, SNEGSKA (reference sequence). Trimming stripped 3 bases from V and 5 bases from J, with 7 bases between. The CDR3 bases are TGCAGTGCTAGTCCGGGGACTGAAGCTTTCTTT. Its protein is CSASPGTEAFF.

The CDR3 nucleotides are TGCGCCAGCAGCTCCCTAGGGGGCTCCTCCTACAATGAGCAGTTCTTC. It codes for CASSSLGGSSYNEQFF. The chain links TRBV5-1 to TRBJ2-1; the match to TRBD1 covers 7 bases. V was pared by 3 bases and J by 0 bases, with 6 bases of the junction left unmatched. CDR3 length: 16 amino acids. CDR1 and CDR2 (germline): SGHRS, YFSETQ. Based on the CDR3 plus reference TRBV5-1 and TRBJ2-1, the full variable domain is KAGVTQTPRYLIKTRGQQVTLSCSPISGHRSVSWYQQTPGQGLQFLFEYFSETQRNKGNFPGRFSGRQFSNSRSEMNVSTLELGDSALYLCASSSLGGSSYNEQFFGPGTRLTVL.

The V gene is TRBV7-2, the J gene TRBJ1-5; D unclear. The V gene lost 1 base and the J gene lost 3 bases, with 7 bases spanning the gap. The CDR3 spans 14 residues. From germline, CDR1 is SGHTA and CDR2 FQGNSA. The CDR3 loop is CASSLGTLNQPQHF. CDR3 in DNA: TGTGCCAGCAGCTTAGGGACTCTCAATCAGCCCCAGCATTTT.

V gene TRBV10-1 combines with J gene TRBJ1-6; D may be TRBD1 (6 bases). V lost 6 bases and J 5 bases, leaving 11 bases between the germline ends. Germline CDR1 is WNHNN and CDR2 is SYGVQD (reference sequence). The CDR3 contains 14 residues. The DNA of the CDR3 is TGCGCCAGCAGCCCGGGACAACATAATTCACCCCTCCACTTT. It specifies CASSPGQHNSPLHF.

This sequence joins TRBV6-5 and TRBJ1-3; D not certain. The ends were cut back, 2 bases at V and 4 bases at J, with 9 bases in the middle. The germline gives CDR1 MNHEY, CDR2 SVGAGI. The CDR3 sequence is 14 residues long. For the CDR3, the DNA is TGTGCCAGCAGTTACCAGGATTCGGGAAACACCATATATTTT. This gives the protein CASSYQDSGNTIYF.

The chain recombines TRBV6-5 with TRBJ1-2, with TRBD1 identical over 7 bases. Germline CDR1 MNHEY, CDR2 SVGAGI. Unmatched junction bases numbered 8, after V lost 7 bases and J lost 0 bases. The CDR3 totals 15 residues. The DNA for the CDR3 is TGTGCCAGCATCCCCGGGGACAGTACTAACTATGGCTACACCTTC. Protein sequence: CASIPGDSTNYGYTF.

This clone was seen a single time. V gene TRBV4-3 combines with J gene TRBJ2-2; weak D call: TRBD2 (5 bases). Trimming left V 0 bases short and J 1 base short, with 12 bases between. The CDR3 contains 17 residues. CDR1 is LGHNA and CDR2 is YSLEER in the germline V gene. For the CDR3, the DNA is TGCGCCAGCAGCCAAGATGGCGAGGGCGTGAACACCGGGGAGCTGTTTTTT. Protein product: CASSQDGEGVNTGELFF.